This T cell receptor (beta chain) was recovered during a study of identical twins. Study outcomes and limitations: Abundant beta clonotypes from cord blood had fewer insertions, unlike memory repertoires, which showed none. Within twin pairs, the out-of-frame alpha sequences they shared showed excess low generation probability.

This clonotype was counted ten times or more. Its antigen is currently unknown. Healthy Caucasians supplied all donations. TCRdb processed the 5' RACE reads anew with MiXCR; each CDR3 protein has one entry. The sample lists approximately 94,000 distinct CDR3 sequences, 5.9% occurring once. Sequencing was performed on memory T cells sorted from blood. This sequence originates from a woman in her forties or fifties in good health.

The CDR3 nucleotides read TGCAGTGCAGCTGACAGGGGGGGGAAAGAGACCCAGTACTTC. Amino acid sequence: CSAADRGGKETQYF. J is TRBJ2-5 and V is TRBV20-1, with 9 nucleotides matching TRBD1. This CDR3 is built from 14 residues. The germline V gene has CDR1 DFQATT and CDR2 SNEGSKA (reference sequence). V trimming: 6 bases; J trimming: 3 bases; junction bases outside the gene matches: 8.